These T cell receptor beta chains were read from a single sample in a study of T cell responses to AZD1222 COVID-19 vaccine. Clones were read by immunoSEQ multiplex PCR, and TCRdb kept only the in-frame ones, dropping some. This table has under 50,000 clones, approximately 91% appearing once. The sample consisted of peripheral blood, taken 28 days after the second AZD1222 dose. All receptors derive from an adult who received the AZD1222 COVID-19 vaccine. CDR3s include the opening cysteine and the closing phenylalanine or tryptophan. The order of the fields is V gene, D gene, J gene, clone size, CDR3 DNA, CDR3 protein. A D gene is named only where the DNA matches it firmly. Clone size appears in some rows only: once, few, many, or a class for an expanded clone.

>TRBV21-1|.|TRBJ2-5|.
TGTGCCAGCAGCGCACCAACAGGGGAAGAGACCCAGTACTTC
CASSAPTGEETQYF
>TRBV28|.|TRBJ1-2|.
TGTGCCAGCAGTTTATACGACCAAAAAGAAGGCTACACCTTC
CASSLYDQKEGYTF
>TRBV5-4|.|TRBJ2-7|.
TGTGCCAGCAGCGGAGGTGGAGCACCCTCCTACGAGCAGTACTTC
CASSGGGAPSYEQYF
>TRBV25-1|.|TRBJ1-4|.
TGTGCCAGCAGTGTGCTGGGGGATACAACTAATGAAAAACTGTTTTTT
CASSVLGDTTNEKLFF
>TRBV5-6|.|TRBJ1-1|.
TGTGCCAGCAGCTTGTCTGTGAACACTGAAGCTTTCTTT
CASSLSVNTEAFF
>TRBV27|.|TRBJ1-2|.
TGTGCCAGCAGCCGGGCGGGGGGCGACTATGGCTACACCTTC
CASSRAGGDYGYTF
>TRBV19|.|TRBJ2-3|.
TGTGCCAGTAGTATTGGCTATACCACAGATACGCAGTATTTT
CASSIGYTTDTQYF
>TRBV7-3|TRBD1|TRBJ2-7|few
TGTGCCAGCAGCTTAACGGGACAGGGGCTCATAAAGGTCTTC
CASSLTGQGLIKVF
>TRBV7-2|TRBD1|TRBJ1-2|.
TGTGCCAGCAGCTTAGGAACAGGGGTAGGCTACACCTTC
CASSLGTGVGYTF
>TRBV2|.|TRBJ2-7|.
TGTGCCAGCAGAGGTACTTCCTACGAGCAGTACTTC
CASRGTSYEQYF
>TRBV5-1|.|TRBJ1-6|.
TGCGCCAGCAGCTTGACTTCGCGGAATTCACCCCTCCACTTT
CASSLTSRNSPLHF
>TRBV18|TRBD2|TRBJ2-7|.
TGTGCCAGCTCACCGAGCGGGGGGGACCACGAGCAGTACTTC
CASSPSGGDHEQYF
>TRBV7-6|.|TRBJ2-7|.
TGTGCCAGCAGCCCCGGGGGCTACTACGAGCAGTACTTC
CASSPGGYYEQYF
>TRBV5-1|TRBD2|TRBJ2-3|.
TGCGCCAGCAGCTCTCTGACTAGCGGGGGGGCCGTGATAGATACGCAGTATTTT
CASSSLTSGGAVIDTQYF
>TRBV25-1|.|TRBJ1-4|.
TGTGCCAGCAGTGAATTCATTGGGGTAGCTAATGAAAAACTGTTTTTT
CASSEFIGVANEKLFF
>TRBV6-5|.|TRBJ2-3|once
TGTGCCAGCAGTTACTCGGGCTATATCACAGATACGCAGTATTTT
CASSYSGYITDTQYF
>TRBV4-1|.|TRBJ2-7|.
TGCGCCAGCAGCTTAGCAGGGGATCCCTACGAGCAGTACTTC
CASSLAGDPYEQYF
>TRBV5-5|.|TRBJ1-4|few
TGTGCCAGCAGCCCAACAGCGGGAAACCTTAATGAAAAACTGTTTTTT
CASSPTAGNLNEKLFF
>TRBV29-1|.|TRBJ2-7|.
TGCAGCGTTTGGGACAACTCCGAGCAGTACTTC
CSVWDNSEQYF
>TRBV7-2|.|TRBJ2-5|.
TGTGCCAGCAGCCCCTCCCGGGGGAGGAAAGAGACCCAGTACTTC
CASSPSRGRKETQYF
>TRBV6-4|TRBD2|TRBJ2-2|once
TGTGCCAGGCAGGGACTAGCGGGGGAGAACACCGGGGAGCTGTTTTTT
CARQGLAGENTGELFF
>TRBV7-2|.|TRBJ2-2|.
TGTGCCAGCAGCTTAGCGCAGACCGGGGAGCTGTTTTTT
CASSLAQTGELFF
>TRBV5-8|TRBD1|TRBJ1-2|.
TGTGCCAGCAGCGACTTAGGACAGGGGGCCTTCGATGGCTACACCTTC
CASSDLGQGAFDGYTF
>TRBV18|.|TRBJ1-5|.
TGTGCCAGCTCACCGGGGAGGATTTCTCTTAGCAATCAGCCCCAGCATTTT
CASSPGRISLSNQPQHF
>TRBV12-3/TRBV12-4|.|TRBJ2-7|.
TGTGCCAGCAGTCTGACCTACGAGCAGTACTTC
CASSLTYEQYF
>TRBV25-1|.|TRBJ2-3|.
TGTGCCAGCAGTGAAATAGATCGGGCAGATACGCAGTATTTT
CASSEIDRADTQYF
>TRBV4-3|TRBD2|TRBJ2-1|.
TGCGCCAGCAGCCAAGGCGGGAGGAACAATGAGCAGTTCTTC
CASSQGGRNNEQFF
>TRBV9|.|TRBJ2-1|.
TGTGCCAGCAGCGTCCGACAGGAGTCCTACAATGAGCAGTTCTTC
CASSVRQESYNEQFF
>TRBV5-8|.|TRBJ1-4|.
TGTGCCAGCAGCTTGGGTAGCACTGCAACTAATGAAAAACTGTTTTTT
CASSLGSTATNEKLFF
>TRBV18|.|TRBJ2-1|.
TGTGCCAGCTCACCACCGTTACCGAACAATGAGCAGTTCTTC
CASSPPLPNNEQFF
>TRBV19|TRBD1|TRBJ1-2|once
TGTGCCAGTAGTCAGGGACAGAGACCTAACTATGGCTACACCTTC
CASSQGQRPNYGYTF
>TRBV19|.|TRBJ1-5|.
TGTGCCAGTAGTCCAAGGGCCTTACCAGCGAATCAGCCCCAGCATTTT
CASSPRALPANQPQHF
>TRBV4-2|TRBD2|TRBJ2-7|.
TGTGCCAGCAGCCAAGGTCTAGCGGGTACGGTCGAGCAGTACTTC
CASSQGLAGTVEQYF
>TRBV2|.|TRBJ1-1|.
TGTGCCAGCAGTGGATCCTTCATTGCGACTTTCTTT
CASSGSFIATFF
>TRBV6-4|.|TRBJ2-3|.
TGTGCCAGCAGTGACGTCAGGGGATCTACGCAGTATTTT
CASSDVRGSTQYF
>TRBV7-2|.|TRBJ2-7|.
TGTGCCAGCAGCTTATACGGGAGTCTAAACGAGCAGTACTTC
CASSLYGSLNEQYF
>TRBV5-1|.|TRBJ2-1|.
TGCGCCAGCAGCTTGGGGCCGGGAGCCGGCTACAATGAGCAGTTCTTC
CASSLGPGAGYNEQFF
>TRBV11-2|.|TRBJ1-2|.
TGTGCCAGCAGCTTAGTAAAACTGGACCCTTACCCTCGAACTTATGGCTACACCTTC
CASSLVKLDPYPRTYGYTF
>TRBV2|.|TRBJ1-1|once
TGTGCCAGCAGTGAAGCTAAGGCGTTCCCTCCTGAAGCTTTCTTT
CASSEAKAFPPEAFF
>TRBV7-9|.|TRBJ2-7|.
TGTGCCAGCAGCTTACCGGGGTTTGGTGAGCAGTACTTC
CASSLPGFGEQYF
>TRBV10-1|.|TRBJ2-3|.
TGCGCCAGCAGTGTACTAAGCAGCCTACTCACAGATACGCAGTATTTT
CASSVLSSLLTDTQYF
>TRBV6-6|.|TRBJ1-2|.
TGTGCCAGCAGTCTCCGGACTTCGCAGGGGCCCCCGGGTGGCTACACCTTC
CASSLRTSQGPPGGYTF
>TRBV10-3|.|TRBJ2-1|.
TGTGCCATCAGATCTTTCTCGGAGGGGGCAGAATACAATGAGCAGTTCTTC
CAIRSFSEGAEYNEQFF
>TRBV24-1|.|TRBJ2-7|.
TGTGCCACCAGTGACGCCGGGCGTAGCTCCTACGAGCAGTACTTC
CATSDAGRSSYEQYF
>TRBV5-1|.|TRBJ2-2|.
TGCGCCAGCAGCTTTTCTAACGGAGCAGGCCCCGGGGAGCTGTTTTTT
CASSFSNGAGPGELFF
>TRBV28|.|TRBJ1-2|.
TGTGCCAGCAGTTTAGGGGTGGACTATGGCTACACCTTC
CASSLGVDYGYTF
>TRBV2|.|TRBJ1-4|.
TGTGCCAGCAGTGCCGGAAGAAATGAAAAACTGTTTTTT
CASSAGRNEKLFF
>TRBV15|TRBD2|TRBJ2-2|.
TGTGCCACCAGCAGAGAGTCCGCCCGGGGGGGTCGACTGTTTTTT
CATSRESARGGRLFF
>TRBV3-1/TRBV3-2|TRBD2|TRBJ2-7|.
TGTGCCAGCAGCCAAAAAGCGGGGTCCTACGAGCAGTACTTC
CASSQKAGSYEQYF
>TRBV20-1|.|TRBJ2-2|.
TGCAGTGCTAGTAGTCGGGGGAGCACCGGGGAGCTGTTTTTT
CSASSRGSTGELFF
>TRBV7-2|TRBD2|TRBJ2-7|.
TGTGCCAGCAGCTCTTCTAGCGGGGGGACCTACGAGCAGTACTTC
CASSSSSGGTYEQYF
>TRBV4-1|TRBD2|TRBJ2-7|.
TGCGCCAGCAGCCACACCCCCCCTAGCGGAATTACCTACGAGCAGTACTTC
CASSHTPPSGITYEQYF
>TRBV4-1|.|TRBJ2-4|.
TGCGCCAGCAGCCAATCGGATATGGGGTTCACAGCCAAAAACATTCAGTACTTC
CASSQSDMGFTAKNIQYF
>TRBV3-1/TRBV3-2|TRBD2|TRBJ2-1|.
TGTGCCAGCAGCCCTACTAGCGTAAGCTCCTACAATGAGCAGTTCTTC
CASSPTSVSSYNEQFF
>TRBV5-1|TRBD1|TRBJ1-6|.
TGCGCCAGCAGCTTGGGACAGGGTAATTCACCCCTCCACTTT
CASSLGQGNSPLHF